The clone carrying this T cell receptor beta chain was counted at least ten times. The data originate from a study of T cells in Graves' hyperthyroidism and ophthalmopathy. There were TCR beta CDR3 regions amplified from RNA transcripts. The HTBI set primed first-round TCR CDR3 RT-PCR. Each CDR3 protein gets one entry after TCRdb re-called the multiplex PCR reads with MiXCR. The table records around 250,000 distinct CDR3 sequences, roughly 15% of them present only once. The CDR3 is 13 residues long. Germline loops: CDR1 SNHLY, CDR2 FYNNEI. V lost 6 bases and J 8 bases, leaving 16 bases between the germline ends. Diagnosis relied on clinical symptoms, serum thyroxine and TRAb, thyroid ultrasound and orbital computed tomography. At first hyperthyroidism diagnosis, before any ophthalmopathy symptoms, the blood sample was collected.

The sequencing sample was made of blood. The TCR originated in a woman aged 35 to 49 with Graves' hyperthyroidism that later progressed to Graves' ophthalmopathy. The chain recombines TRBV2 with TRBJ1-2, with D maybe TRBD1 (5 bases). The chain's CDR3 is CASRWGGTGGYTF. CDR3 bases: TGTGCCAGCAGATGGGGGGGAACTGGGGGCTACACCTTC.